Following are 12 T cell receptor beta chains from one sample sequenced in a study of Graves' ophthalmopathy and Graves' hyperthyroidism. Researchers took RNA transcripts and amplified TCR beta CDR3 regions from them. Amplification began with first-round RT-PCR using HTBI primers, then second-round multiplex PCR was performed. MiXCR was run by TCRdb on the multiplex PCR reads, yielding one entry per CDR3 protein. The repertoire has about 400,000 distinct CDR3 sequences, approximately 15% of them found once; the top ten carry 5.5% to 7%. The source material was peripheral blood. These receptors were obtained from a woman younger than 35 with stable Graves' hyperthyroidism.

This clonotype was seen ten or more times. This chain links TRBV6-1 with TRBJ2-7; 9 bases fit TRBD1. The CDR3 totals 13 residues. Germline V gene lookup returns CDR1 MNHNS and CDR2 SASEGT. V was pared by 10 bases and J by 6 bases, with 10 bases of the junction left unmatched. CDR3 protein: CANSSGTGFEQYF. The CDR3 nucleotides read TGTGCCAACAGCTCCGGGACAGGGTTCGAGCAGTACTTC.

In its sample, this clonotype was seen a few times. The J gene is TRBJ2-5, the V gene TRBV7-6; 9 nucleotides match TRBD1. The V segment lost 1 base and the J segment 2 bases; nucleotides outside the gene matches: 8. CDR3 length equals 17 residues. Germline V gene sequence: CDR1 SGHVS, CDR2 FNYEAQ. CDR3 region: CASSLVLQGAWQETQYF. The CDR3 nucleotides are TGTGCCAGCAGCTTAGTCCTACAGGGGGCTTGGCAAGAGACCCAGTACTTC. Filled out from reference TRBV7-6 and TRBJ2-5, the complete variable domain reads GAGVSQSPRYKVTKRGQDVALRCDPISGHVSLYWYRQALGQGPEFLTYFNYEAQQDKSGLPNDRFSAERPEGSISTLTIQRTEQRDSAMYRCASSLVLQGAWQETQYFGPGTRLLVL.

This clonotype was recorded a few times. The chain has TRBV12-3 or TRBV12-4 and TRBJ1-1, with TRBD1 as a possible D gene (6 bases). V was pared by 7 bases and J by 5 bases, with 14 bases between. The CDR3 extends over 13 amino acids. In nucleotides, the CDR3 is TGTGCCAGCACCTCCGACAGGACGACTGAAGCTTTCTTT. This gives the protein CASTSDRTTEAFF.

The chain uses TRBV19 and TRBJ2-2, with a weak D call TRBD2 (6 bases). Trimming took off 4 bases at V and 2 bases at J, with 11 bases between the two ends. The length of the CDR3 is 15 residues. Per germline, CDR1 LNHDA and CDR2 SQIVND (reference sequence). In DNA, the CDR3 is TGTGCCAGTAGTACCCCCGGGGGAAACACCGGGGAGCTGTTTTTT. Its protein product is CASSTPGGNTGELFF.

This clonotype was seen repeatedly, ten times or more. The rearrangement joins TRBV7-9 to TRBJ2-7; possible D gene TRBD2, 5 bases. The germline CDR1 and CDR2 sequences are SEHNR and FQNEAQ (reference sequence). Trimming left V 4 bases short and J 7 bases short, with 14 bases between. The CDR3 runs 13 residues. The CDR3, as DNA: TGTGCCAGCAGCTCCGGTGGGCGCGGGGAGCAGTACTTC. Amino acid sequence: CASSSGGRGEQYF.

This clonotype was seen ten or more times. The chain uses TRBV20-1 and TRBJ2-7; D may be TRBD1 or TRBD2 (7 bases each). V was trimmed by 6 bases and J by 2 bases, leaving 17 bases between them. The CDR3 contains 14 residues. The germline V gene encodes CDR1 DFQATT and CDR2 SNEGSKA (reference sequence). CDR3 amino acids: CSASGGQGAYEQYF. For the CDR3, the DNA is TGCAGTGCCTCGGGAGGTCAGGGGGCCTACGAGCAGTACTTC.

In this sample, this clonotype turned up a few times. The chain uses TRBV20-1 and TRBJ2-2; the D is unclear. Germline lookup yields CDR1 DFQATT and CDR2 SNEGSKA (reference sequence). The V end lost 3 bases, the J end lost 1 base, and 9 bases lay between the germline ends. CDR3 length: 14 amino acids. The CDR3 DNA reads as TGCAGTGCTAGTGGCGGAAAGAACACCGGGGAGCTGTTTTTT. Protein: CSASGGKNTGELFF.

This chain uses TRBV20-1 with TRBJ1-5; perhaps TRBD1 as D (5 bases). Germline V gene sequence: CDR1 DFQATT, CDR2 SNEGSKA (reference sequence). V was cut by 3 bases and J by 4 bases, with 10 bases left in between. This CDR3 has 13 amino acids. The CDR3, as DNA: TGCAGTGCTAGCAAGACAGATAATCAGCCCCAGCATTTT. This gives the protein CSASKTDNQPQHF.

This clonotype showed up many times. The CDR3 DNA reads TGTGCCAGCAGTGAAGACCTCAACCAAGAGACCCAGTACTTC. Amino acid sequence: CASSEDLNQETQYF. This rearrangement joins TRBV2 to TRBJ2-5, with no clear D. Germline-derived CDR1 and CDR2 are SNHLY and FYNNEI. With 1 base removed from V and 0 bases from J, the gap between germline ends came to 6 bases. The CDR3 consists of 14 residues. Variable domain in full (rest from reference TRBV2 and TRBJ2-5): EPEVTQTPSHQVTQMGQEVILRCVPISNHLYFYWYRQILGQKVEFLVSFYNNEISEKSEIFDDQFSVERPDGSNFTLKIRSTKLEDSAMYFCASSEDLNQETQYFGPGTRLLVL.

This clonotype was detected many times. The rearrangement uses TRBV24-1 and TRBJ2-5; D is uncertain. There are 18 residues in the CDR3. Germline V gives CDR1 KGHDR, CDR2 SFDVKD. V was trimmed by 2 bases and J by 5 bases, leaving 23 bases between them. CDR3 sequence: CATSDSRAPDWARETQYF. The CDR3 nucleotides read TGTGCCACCAGTGATTCCCGGGCCCCGGATTGGGCTCGGGAGACCCAGTACTTC.

The table lists this clonotype with many counts. The V call is TRBV2, the J call TRBJ1-1; D is unclear. This CDR3 has 11 amino acids. The germline V and J ends were trimmed by 8 bases and 3 bases, with 7 bases remaining between them. Germline assignment: CDR1 SNHLY and CDR2 FYNNEI. In nucleotides, the CDR3 is TGTGCCAGCGAGGGAGACACTGAAGCTTTCTTT. Protein product: CASEGDTEAFF.

This clonotype was found many times. The rearrangement uses TRBV20-1 and TRBJ1-5; D not resolved. CDR1 is DFQATT and CDR2 is SNEGSKA in the germline V gene (reference sequence). V was trimmed by 1 base and J by 3 bases, leaving 10 bases between them. This CDR3 spans 14 amino acids. CDR3 DNA: TGCAGTGCTAGAGGGCAGGAGATCAATCAGCCCCAGCATTTT. This sequence encodes CSARGQEINQPQHF.